Listed below are T cell receptor beta chains from one sample, sequenced in a study of CD8 T cells in Susac syndrome. TCRdb redid the calling of the immunoSEQ multiplex PCR reads with MiXCR, one entry per CDR3 protein. Among about 180,000 distinct CDR3 sequences listed, 90% to 97% were seen once. Source material: CD4+ T cells from PBMCs. The receptors derive from a human donor with Susac syndrome. Each CDR3 is given with its conserved first and last residue. A D gene is named only where the DNA matches it firmly. Size is omitted from some rows. Given values are once, few, many or a class for expanded clones.

>NA|TRBV15|TRBD2|TRBJ2-3
CATRLGTSGSADTQYF
TGTGCCACCAGACTCGGGACTAGCGGGAGCGCAGATACGCAGTATTTT
>NA|TRBV28|NA|TRBJ1-1
CASIDTEAFF
TGTGCCAGCATCGACACTGAAGCTTTCTTT
>once|TRBV12-3/TRBV12-4|NA|TRBJ2-1
CASSAGRSYNEQFF
TGTGCCAGCAGTGCAGGGAGGTCCTACAATGAGCAGTTCTTC
>NA|TRBV2|NA|TRBJ2-5
CASSGWRSGGETQYF
TGTGCCAGCAGTGGGTGGCGGTCCGGGGGAGAGACCCAGTACTTC
>NA|TRBV20-1|NA|TRBJ1-6
CSARAGGYNSPLHF
TGCAGTGCTAGAGCGGGGGGGTATAATTCACCCCTCCACTTT
>NA|TRBV6-5|NA|TRBJ1-1
CASSYTSGVVTEAFF
TGTGCCAGCAGTTACACGTCCGGGGTTGTCACTGAAGCTTTCTTT
>NA|TRBV5-4|TRBD2|TRBJ2-1
CASSLERETYNEQFF
TGTGCCAGCAGCTTGGAGCGGGAGACCTACAATGAGCAGTTCTTC
>NA|TRBV6-5|TRBD2|TRBJ2-2
CASSYNGRADTGELFF
TGTGCCAGCAGTTACAACGGGAGGGCCGACACCGGGGAGCTGTTTTTT
>once|TRBV20-1|TRBD2|TRBJ2-5
CSASPLAGPLQETQYF
TGCAGTGCTAGTCCACTAGCGGGGCCCCTCCAAGAGACCCAGTACTTC
>NA|TRBV20-1|TRBD2|TRBJ2-3
CSAPSAGGPTDTQYF
TGCAGTGCCCCTTCGGCGGGAGGACCCACAGATACGCAGTATTTT
>NA|TRBV7-9|TRBD1|TRBJ1-2
CASSFVPDRGYGYTF
TGTGCCAGCAGCTTCGTACCCGACAGGGGTTATGGCTACACCTTC
>NA|TRBV27|TRBD1|TRBJ1-2
CASSFPGQGAGRYGYTF
TGTGCCAGCAGTTTCCCGGGACAGGGGGCTGGGAGGTATGGCTACACCTTC
>once|TRBV4-3|NA|TRBJ1-4
CASSQEGATNEKLFF
TGCGCCAGCAGCCAAGAGGGGGCAACTAATGAAAAACTGTTTTTT
>NA|TRBV29-1|TRBD1|TRBJ2-1
CSVGDRVYGEQFF
TGCAGCGTAGGGGACAGGGTTTATGGTGAGCAGTTCTTC
>NA|TRBV7-9|NA|TRBJ1-1
CASSKQGRHTEAFF
TGTGCCAGCAGCAAGCAGGGGAGGCACACTGAAGCTTTCTTT
>NA|TRBV25-1|TRBD1|TRBJ2-6
CASSEWVGGAGANVLTF
TGTGCCAGCAGTGAATGGGTAGGGGGCGCTGGGGCCAACGTCCTGACTTTC
>once|TRBV7-6|TRBD1|TRBJ1-3
CASSLGPTGGFGNTIYF
TGTGCCAGCAGCTTAGGACCGACAGGGGGCTTTGGAAACACCATATATTTT
>NA|TRBV30|NA|TRBJ1-5
CAWSVSSGNQPQHF
TGTGCCTGGAGTGTAAGCTCGGGTAATCAGCCCCAGCATTTT
>NA|TRBV13|TRBD1|TRBJ2-7
CASSLFGDRGSYEQYF
TGTGCCAGCAGCTTATTCGGGGACAGGGGTTCCTACGAGCAGTACTTC
>NA|TRBV27|NA|TRBJ1-2
CASSLTRGRERYTF
TGTGCCAGCAGTTTGACCCGGGGACGAGAGCGCTACACCTTC
>NA|TRBV5-4|TRBD1|TRBJ2-7
CASSPDRDEFRQYF
TGTGCCAGCAGCCCCGACAGGGATGAGTTTCGGCAGTACTTC
>NA|TRBV5-4|TRBD2|TRBJ2-1
CASSLISGGASNEQFF
TGTGCCAGCAGCCTGATTAGCGGGGGGGCCTCAAATGAGCAGTTCTTC
>NA|TRBV7-8|NA|TRBJ1-5
CASRQNRGNQPQHF
TGTGCCAGCAGACAAAACAGGGGCAATCAGCCCCAGCATTTT
>NA|TRBV28|NA|TRBJ2-7
CASSLFGQDYEQYF
TGTGCCAGCAGTCTATTCGGACAAGACTACGAGCAGTACTTC
>NA|TRBV5-1|TRBD1|TRBJ1-5
CASRLDRGPNQPQHF
TGCGCCAGCAGACTCGACAGGGGGCCAAATCAGCCCCAGCATTTT
>NA|TRBV30|NA|TRBJ2-1
CAWSGHGLNEQFF
TGTGCCTGGAGTGGCCATGGTCTCAATGAGCAGTTCTTC
>NA|TRBV20-1|NA|TRBJ1-4
CSARVWADNNEKLFF
TGCAGTGCTAGAGTGTGGGCGGACAACAATGAAAAACTGTTTTTT
>NA|TRBV5-1|NA|TRBJ1-4
CASSLVPQTDEKLFF
TGCGCCAGCAGCTTGGTTCCACAGACCGATGAAAAACTGTTTTTT
>NA|TRBV7-3|NA|TRBJ2-5
CASSPGGGKTQYF
TGTGCCAGCAGCCCCGGGGGCGGGAAGACCCAGTACTTC
>once|TRBV15|NA|TRBJ1-5
CATSRGVNQPQHF
TGTGCCACCAGCAGAGGAGTTAATCAGCCCCAGCATTTT
>NA|TRBV9|TRBD2|TRBJ2-1
CASSLAGGPNEQFF
TGTGCCAGCAGCCTAGCGGGAGGGCCCAATGAGCAGTTCTTC
>NA|TRBV6-2/TRBV6-3|TRBD2|TRBJ2-7
CASTNGLAGGRIYEQYF
TGTGCCAGCACCAACGGACTAGCGGGAGGAAGGATCTACGAGCAGTACTTC
>NA|TRBV12-3/TRBV12-4|NA|TRBJ1-5
CASSFVTSNQPQHF
TGTGCCAGCAGTTTCGTCACCAGCAATCAGCCCCAGCATTTT
>NA|TRBV29-1|TRBD2|TRBJ2-3
CSVAGTSGTDTQYF
TGCAGCGTTGCCGGGACTAGCGGAACAGATACGCAGTATTTT
>NA|TRBV5-4|NA|TRBJ2-6
CASSWGFGGANVLTF
TGTGCCAGCAGCTGGGGTTTTGGTGGGGCCAACGTCCTGACTTTC
>NA|TRBV7-3|TRBD2|TRBJ2-5
CASSLTGTTQETQYF
TGTGCCAGCAGCTTAACCGGGACTACCCAAGAGACCCAGTACTTC
>once|TRBV30|NA|TRBJ1-1
CAWSGRTNTEAFF
TGTGCCTGGAGTGGACGGACTAACACTGAAGCTTTCTTT
>few|TRBV3-1|NA|TRBJ1-1
CASSQGSLAEAFF
TGTGCCAGCAGCCAAGGTTCCCTCGCTGAAGCTTTCTTT
>NA|TRBV7-9|NA|TRBJ2-5
CASSALSYKETQYF
TGTGCCAGCAGCGCCCTCAGTTACAAAGAGACCCAGTACTTC
>NA|TRBV20-1|NA|TRBJ1-5
CSANLDSNQPQHF
TGCAGTGCAAATTTGGATAGCAATCAGCCCCAGCATTTT
>NA|TRBV20-1|TRBD2|TRBJ2-1
CSASWVTSGDNEQFF
TGCAGTGCTAGTTGGGTCACTAGCGGGGACAATGAGCAGTTCTTC
>NA|TRBV5-1|TRBD1|TRBJ1-1
CASSSGQGWAEAFF
TGCGCCAGCAGCTCCGGACAGGGGTGGGCTGAAGCTTTCTTT
>once|TRBV27|TRBD1|TRBJ2-7
CASSLSGTGGGYGYEQYF
TGTGCCAGCAGTTTATCGGGGACAGGGGGCGGCTATGGGTACGAGCAGTACTTC
>NA|TRBV5-1|TRBD2|TRBJ2-1
CASSNTGTSANEQFF
TGCGCCAGCAGTAATACCGGGACTAGCGCCAATGAGCAGTTCTTC
>NA|TRBV30|NA|TRBJ1-5
CAWSVSEAQPQHF
TGTGCCTGGAGTGTTTCGGAGGCACAGCCCCAGCATTTT
>NA|TRBV30|NA|TRBJ1-5
CAWSAPGQVAKPQHF
TGTGCCTGGAGTGCGCCAGGGCAGGTTGCGAAGCCCCAGCATTTT
>NA|TRBV5-6|NA|TRBJ2-1
CASSLEGSAYPSYNEQFF
TGTGCCAGCAGCTTGGAGGGTAGCGCGTACCCTTCCTACAATGAGCAGTTCTTC
>once|TRBV20-1|NA|TRBJ2-7
CSAEDPAVDEQYF
TGCAGTGCCGAGGACCCCGCAGTCGACGAGCAGTACTTC
>NA|TRBV30|TRBD2|TRBJ2-1
CAWSRGLAGWEFF
TGTGCCTGGAGTCGAGGTCTAGCGGGATGGGAGTTCTTC
>NA|TRBV4-3|TRBD1|TRBJ1-6
CASSQADRRNSPLHF
TGCGCCAGCAGCCAAGCGGACAGGAGGAATTCACCCCTCCACTTT
>NA|TRBV6-2/TRBV6-3|NA|TRBJ1-5
CASSPGIGPQHF
TGTGCCAGCAGTCCAGGGATTGGGCCCCAGCATTTT
>NA|TRBV6-5|TRBD2|TRBJ2-5
CASSYSSGGQETQYF
TGTGCCAGCAGTTACTCTAGCGGGGGGCAAGAGACCCAGTACTTC
>NA|TRBV6-5|TRBD2|TRBJ2-7
CASSSPAGNEQYF
TGTGCCAGCAGTTCCCCAGCGGGAAACGAGCAGTACTTC
>NA|TRBV6-2/TRBV6-3|TRBD1|TRBJ2-3
CASSDGDSNTDTQYF
TGTGCCAGCAGTGACGGGGACAGCAACACAGATACGCAGTATTTT